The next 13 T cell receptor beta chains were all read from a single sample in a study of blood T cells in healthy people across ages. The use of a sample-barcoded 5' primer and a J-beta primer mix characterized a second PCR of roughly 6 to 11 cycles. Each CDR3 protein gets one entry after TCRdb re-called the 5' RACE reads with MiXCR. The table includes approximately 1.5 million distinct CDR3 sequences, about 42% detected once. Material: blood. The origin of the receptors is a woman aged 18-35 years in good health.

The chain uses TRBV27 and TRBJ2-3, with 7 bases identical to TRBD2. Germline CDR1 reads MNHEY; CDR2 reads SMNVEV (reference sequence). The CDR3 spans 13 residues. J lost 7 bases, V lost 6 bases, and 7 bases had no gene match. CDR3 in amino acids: CASSLTSSNTQYF. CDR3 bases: TGTGCCAGCAGCCTGACTAGCTCAAATACGCAGTATTTT.

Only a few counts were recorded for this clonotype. The CDR3 sequence is CASSLRTGGDTEAFF. The CDR3 DNA follows: TGTGCCAGCAGTTTGAGGACAGGGGGCGACACTGAAGCTTTCTTT. V and J are TRBV12-3 or TRBV12-4 and TRBJ1-1; 11 bases map to TRBD1. CDR3 length: 15 amino acids. The junction had 3 bases not matched to a gene; V was cut back by 3 bases and J by 3 bases.

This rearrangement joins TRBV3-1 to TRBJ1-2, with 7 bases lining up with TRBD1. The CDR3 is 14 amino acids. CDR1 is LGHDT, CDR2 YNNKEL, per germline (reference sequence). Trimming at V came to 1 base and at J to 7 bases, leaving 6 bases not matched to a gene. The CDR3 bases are TGTGCCAGCAGCCAAGGAGGACAGGCAAGTGGCTACACCTTC. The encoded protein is CASSQGGQASGYTF.

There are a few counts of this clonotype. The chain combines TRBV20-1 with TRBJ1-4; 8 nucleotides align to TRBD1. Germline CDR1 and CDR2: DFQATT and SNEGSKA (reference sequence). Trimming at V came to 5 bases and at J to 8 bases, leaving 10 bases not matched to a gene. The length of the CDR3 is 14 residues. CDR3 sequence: CSAAGTGHREKLFF. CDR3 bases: TGCAGTGCTGCGGGGACAGGCCACAGGGAAAAACTGTTTTTT.

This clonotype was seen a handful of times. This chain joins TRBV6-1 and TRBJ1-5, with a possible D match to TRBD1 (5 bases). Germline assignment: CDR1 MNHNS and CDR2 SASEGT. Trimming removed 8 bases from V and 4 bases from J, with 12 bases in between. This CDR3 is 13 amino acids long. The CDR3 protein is CASASWGNQPQHF. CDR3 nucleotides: TGTGCCAGCGCTAGTTGGGGGAATCAGCCCCAGCATTTT.

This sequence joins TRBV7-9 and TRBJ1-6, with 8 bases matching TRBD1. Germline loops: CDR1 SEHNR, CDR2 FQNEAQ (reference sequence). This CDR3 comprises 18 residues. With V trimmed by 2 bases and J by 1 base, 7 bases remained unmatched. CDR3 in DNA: TGTGCCAGCAGCTTAAAGAGACAGGGGAGGTCCTATAATTCACCCCTCCACTTT. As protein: CASSLKRQGRSYNSPLHF.

The CDR3 protein is CASSPDRGDEAFF. CDR3 sequence (DNA): TGTGCCAGCAGCCCCGACAGGGGAGATGAAGCTTTCTTT. The chain has TRBV7-2 and TRBJ1-1, with 8 bases matching TRBD1. CDR3 length: 13 residues. Per germline, CDR1 SGHTA and CDR2 FQGNSA. Trimming removed 5 bases from V and 7 bases from J; junction bases left unmatched: 6. The full variable domain, rest sourced from reference TRBV7-2 and TRBJ1-1, is GAGVSQSPSNKVTEKGKDVELRCDPISGHTALYWYRQSLGQGLEFLIYFQGNSAPDKSGLPSDRFSAERTGGSVSTLTIQRTQQEDSAVYLCASSPDRGDEAFFGQGTRLTVV.

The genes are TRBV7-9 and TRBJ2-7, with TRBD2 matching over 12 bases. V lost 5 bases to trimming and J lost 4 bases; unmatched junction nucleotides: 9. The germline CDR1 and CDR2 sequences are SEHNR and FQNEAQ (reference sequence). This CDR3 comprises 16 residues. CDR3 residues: CASSIWTSGTGYEQYF. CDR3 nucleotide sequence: TGTGCCAGCAGCATCTGGACTAGCGGGACAGGTTACGAGCAGTACTTC.

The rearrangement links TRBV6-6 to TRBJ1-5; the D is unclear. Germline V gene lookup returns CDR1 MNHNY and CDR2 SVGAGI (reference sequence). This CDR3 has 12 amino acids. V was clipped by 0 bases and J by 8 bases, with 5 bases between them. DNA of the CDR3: TGTGCCAGCAGTTACTCGCGGGAGCCCCAGCATTTT. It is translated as CASSYSREPQHF.

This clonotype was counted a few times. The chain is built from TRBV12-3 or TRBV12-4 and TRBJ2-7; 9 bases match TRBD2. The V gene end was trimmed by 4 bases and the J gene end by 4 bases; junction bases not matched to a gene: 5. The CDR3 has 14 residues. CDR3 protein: CASSWSSGEYEQYF. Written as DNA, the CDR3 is TGTGCCAGCAGTTGGTCTAGCGGGGAGTACGAGCAGTACTTC.

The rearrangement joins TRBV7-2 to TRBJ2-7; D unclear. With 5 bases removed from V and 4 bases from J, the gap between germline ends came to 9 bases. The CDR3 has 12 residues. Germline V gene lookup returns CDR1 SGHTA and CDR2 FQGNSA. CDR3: CASSPWDYEQYF. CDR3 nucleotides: TGTGCCAGCAGCCCCTGGGATTACGAGCAGTACTTC. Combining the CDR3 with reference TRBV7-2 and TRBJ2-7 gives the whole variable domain GAGVSQSPSNKVTEKGKDVELRCDPISGHTALYWYRQSLGQGLEFLIYFQGNSAPDKSGLPSDRFSAERTGGSVSTLTIQRTQQEDSAVYLCASSPWDYEQYFGPGTRLTVT.

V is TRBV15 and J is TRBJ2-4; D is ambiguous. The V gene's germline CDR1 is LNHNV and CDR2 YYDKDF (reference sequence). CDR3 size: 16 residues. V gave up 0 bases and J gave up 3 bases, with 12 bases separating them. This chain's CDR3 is CATSRDLTRIKNIQYF. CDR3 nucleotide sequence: TGTGCCACCAGCAGAGATCTCACAAGGATCAAAAACATTCAGTACTTC.

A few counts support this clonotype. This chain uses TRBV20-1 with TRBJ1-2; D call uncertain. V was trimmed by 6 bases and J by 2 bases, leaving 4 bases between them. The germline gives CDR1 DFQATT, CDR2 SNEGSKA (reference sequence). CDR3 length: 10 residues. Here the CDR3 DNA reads TGCAGTGCCTTCAACTATGGCTACACCTTC. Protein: CSAFNYGYTF.